These T cell receptor beta chains were read from a single sample in a study of blood T cells in healthy people across ages. MiXCR, applied by TCRdb to the 5' RACE reads, yields one record per CDR3 protein. This sample yields about 1 million distinct CDR3 sequences, of which 40% to 50% are seen a single time; about 19% belongs to the top ten. Sequencing was carried out using blood. The receptors originated from a woman aged 55-70 years in good health. Each CDR3 is given with its conserved first and last residue. A D gene is named only where the DNA matches it firmly. A clone size is listed for some rows: how often the clone was seen (once, few, many), or a class if it is expanded.

TRBD2,TRBJ2-1,TRBV3-1,-,TGTGCCAGCAGCCCCGCCGGGGTAGCGGGAGGGAGTGAGCAGTTCTTC,CASSPAGVAGGSEQFF
-,TRBJ2-7,TRBV29-1,-,TGCAGCTTTTTCGGGACCCAATACGAGCAGTACTTC,CSFFGTQYEQYF
TRBD1,TRBJ2-7,TRBV11-2,once,TGTGCCAGCAGCTTAGTAGGGACAGGGAGCTCCTACGAGCAGTACTTC,CASSLVGTGSSYEQYF
-,TRBJ2-5,TRBV20-1,-,TGCAGTGCCCGTGGACCCGTCCTTGTGGAGACCCAGTACTTC,CSARGPVLVETQYF
TRBD1,TRBJ2-7,TRBV2,-,TGTGCCGGCAACCCCTCCGGGACAGGGGCCATCGAGCAGTACTTC,CAGNPSGTGAIEQYF
TRBD2,TRBJ2-1,TRBV9,few,TGTGCCAGCAGCGTAGGAGTAGCGGGAGGGGATGAGCAGTTCTTC,CASSVGVAGGDEQFF
-,TRBJ1-4,TRBV12-3/TRBV12-4,few,TGTGCCAGCGCGCCAAGGGCTGAAAAACTGTTTTTT,CASAPRAEKLFF
-,TRBJ2-5,TRBV5-1,-,TGCGCCAGCAGCTTGGGATCTGGATGGGAGACCCAGTACTTC,CASSLGSGWETQYF
-,TRBJ2-3,TRBV7-2,-,TGTGCCAGCGGCACGAGCGGGCCCCCGATATCCACAGATACGCAGTATTTT,CASGTSGPPISTDTQYF
-,TRBJ2-5,TRBV3-1,-,TGTGCCAGCAGCCACGGCGGCGGGCAGTACTTC,CASSHGGGQYF
-,TRBJ2-2,TRBV7-8,-,TGTGCTGCGTATTCGGGACCCACCGGGGAGCTGTTTTTT,CAAYSGPTGELFF
TRBD1,TRBJ2-5,TRBV20-1,few,TGCAGTGCTAGGGGCAGGGGGCTAGGAGAGACCCAGTACTTC,CSARGRGLGETQYF
TRBD2,TRBJ2-7,TRBV6-1,few,TGTGCCAGCAGTGGCGCGGGGGATGGCTACGAGCAGTACTTC,CASSGAGDGYEQYF
TRBD2,TRBJ2-3,TRBV10-3,once,TGTGCCATCAGTGAAGCGAGCGGGGGGGCCCAAGATACGCAGTATTTT,CAISEASGGAQDTQYF
-,TRBJ2-3,TRBV3-1,-,TGTGCCAGCAGCCAAGTGGGTGGCACAGATACGCAGTATTTT,CASSQVGGTDTQYF
TRBD2,TRBJ2-1,TRBV20-1,-,TGCAGTGCTAGAGAGCCTAGCGGGGTAGGCAATGAGCAGTTCTTC,CSAREPSGVGNEQFF
TRBD2,TRBJ2-7,TRBV20-1,few,TGCAGTGCTAGAGGGGGTATCGGGAGGGTCTCCTACGAGCAGTACTTC,CSARGGIGRVSYEQYF
-,TRBJ2-1,TRBV9,-,TGTGCCAGCAGCCAGCCTTCGGAGGGGAGACTCTACAATGAGCAGTTCTTC,CASSQPSEGRLYNEQFF
-,TRBJ1-2,TRBV6-5,-,TGTGCCAGCAGGGAAGATCGGAGGGGCTACACCTTC,CASREDRRGYTF
TRBD2,TRBJ2-1,TRBV10-2,-,TGCGCCAGCAGTGAGTCCCCCCTGGGGTTCGTAGCGGGAATCTACAATGAGCAGTTCTTC,CASSESPLGFVAGIYNEQFF
TRBD1,TRBJ1-2,TRBV10-3,once,TGTGCCACCGGACAGGGGCGGGACTATGGCTACACCTTC,CATGQGRDYGYTF
-,TRBJ2-5,TRBV15,-,TGTGCCACCAGCACCAACAGCCCCTCTGAGCAGTACTTC,CATSTNSPSEQYF
-,TRBJ2-7,TRBV11-2,-,TGTGCCAGCAGCTTCAGTGGCTACGTGCCCTACTACGAGCAGTACTTC,CASSFSGYVPYYEQYF
TRBD2,TRBJ2-1,TRBV10-3,-,TGTGCCATTAACGCGGGGGGGTCGGACAATGAGCAGTTCTTC,CAINAGGSDNEQFF
TRBD2,TRBJ2-7,TRBV10-3,-,TGTGCCATCAGTGAACCACCCTCTGGCGGGAGCTCCTACGAGCAGTACTTC,CAISEPPSGGSSYEQYF
-,TRBJ1-6,TRBV6-6,-,TGTGCCAGCAGTTACTCGACGGAAAATAATTCACCCCCCCACTTT,CASSYSTENNSPPHF
TRBD2,TRBJ2-1,TRBV18,once,TGTGCCAGCTCACCGAAAGGGACTAGTTACAATGAGCAGTTCTTC,CASSPKGTSYNEQFF
-,TRBJ2-7,TRBV10-3,-,TGTGCCATCAGGGAGATGGGGGCGGGGAACAATGAGCAGTACTTC,CAIREMGAGNNEQYF
-,TRBJ1-1,TRBV12-3/TRBV12-4,-,TGTGCCAGCAGCCCCCCGATGAACACTGAAGCTTTCTTT,CASSPPMNTEAFF
TRBD1,TRBJ2-7,TRBV9,few,TGTGCCAGCAGCGTAGCCGTTCCCGGGACAGGGAGCTACGAGCAGTACTTC,CASSVAVPGTGSYEQYF
TRBD2,TRBJ2-1,TRBV15,-,TGTGCCACCAGCAGCGAGGGGTCTAGCGGGAGTAAAGAGCGGTTCTTC,CATSSEGSSGSKERFF
-,TRBJ2-1,TRBV5-1,-,TGCGCCAGCAGCTTGGTTAGCAGGGACAATGAGCAGTTCTTC,CASSLVSRDNEQFF
TRBD2,TRBJ2-3,TRBV5-1,few,TGCGCCAGCAGCTCGGGACTAGCGGGTCTAAGCCCCACAGATACGCAGTATTTT,CASSSGLAGLSPTDTQYF
-,TRBJ1-1,TRBV18,-,TGTGCCAGCTCACCGGTGGGCAGAGGCCCACGAATGAACACTGAAGCTTTCTTT,CASSPVGRGPRMNTEAFF
TRBD1,TRBJ1-2,TRBV6-2/TRBV6-3,-,TGTGCCAGCAGACAAACAGGGGGCCGCTATGGCTACACCTTC,CASRQTGGRYGYTF
-,TRBJ1-5,TRBV20-1,many,TGCAGTGCTAGCAGGACACTGGGAGGCAATCAGCCCCAGCATTTT,CSASRTLGGNQPQHF
TRBD2,TRBJ2-1,TRBV7-3,-,TGTGCCAGCAGCTTAGGGGGAGGGCCCTGGAATGAGCAGTTCTTC,CASSLGGGPWNEQFF
-,TRBJ2-2,TRBV5-1,-,TGCGCCAGCAGCCTCCGGCCCGACACTCCCGGGGGGCTGTTTTTT,CASSLRPDTPGGLFF
TRBD2,TRBJ2-1,TRBV20-1,-,TGCAGTGCTAGACCAGGGACTAGCGGCATGGACAATGAGCAGTTCTTC,CSARPGTSGMDNEQFF
-,TRBJ1-5,TRBV27,-,TGTGCCAGCAAGTTGTGGGGTGGCAATCAGCCCCAGCATTTT,CASKLWGGNQPQHF
TRBD1,TRBJ1-2,TRBV2,-,TGTGCCAGCAGGGCCGGGACAGTCACCTATGGCTACACCTTC,CASRAGTVTYGYTF
-,TRBJ2-4,TRBV24-1,-,TGTGCCACCAGTGACCCGACAGAAGGGCCCAAAAACATTCAGTACTTC,CATSDPTEGPKNIQYF
-,TRBJ2-4,TRBV9,-,TGTGCCAGCAGCGTAGACGGGGAGTCCAAAAACATTCAGTACTTC,CASSVDGESKNIQYF
-,TRBJ2-7,TRBV4-1,-,TGCGCCAGCAGCCAGTACACTTCCTACGAGCAGTACTTC,CASSQYTSYEQYF
-,TRBJ1-6,TRBV3-1,-,TGTGCCAGCAGCCCCCAGTGGGCTGATTCACCCCTCCACTTT,CASSPQWADSPLHF
-,TRBJ2-3,TRBV6-5,few,TGTGCCAGCGGGTCGGGAGAAGGAGATACGCAGTATTTT,CASGSGEGDTQYF
TRBD2,TRBJ2-3,TRBV9,-,TGTGCCAGCAGCGTAGGGTCGGGGCGGCTAGCGGGAGCAGATACGCAGTATTTT,CASSVGSGRLAGADTQYF
-,TRBJ2-7,TRBV2,-,TGTGCCAGGAGGGAGGGGGTACACGAGCAGTACTTC,CARREGVHEQYF
TRBD2,TRBJ2-3,TRBV5-5,-,TGTGCCAGCAAGGGTACTAGCGGCCTAATTCGCACAGATACGCAGTATTTT,CASKGTSGLIRTDTQYF
-,TRBJ1-1,TRBV6-6,-,TGTGCCAGCAGTTCTCAGGCAACTGAAGCTTTCTTT,CASSSQATEAFF
TRBD1,TRBJ2-7,TRBV28,-,TGTGCCAGCAGTTTATCCAAGGGACAGGGGTACGAGCAGTACTTC,CASSLSKGQGYEQYF
-,TRBJ2-2,TRBV7-3,-,TGTGCCAGCAGCTTACAGGCAGCGAACACCGGGGAGCTGTTTTTT,CASSLQAANTGELFF
TRBD1,TRBJ2-7,TRBV7-6,-,TGTGCCAGCAGCGCTATGACAGGGGGATACGAGCAGTACTTC,CASSAMTGGYEQYF
-,TRBJ2-7,TRBV20-1,-,TGCAGTGCTGGAGATTGGGGGACGGTTGGGAACGAGCAGTACTTC,CSAGDWGTVGNEQYF
-,TRBJ2-2,TRBV20-1,-,TGCAGTGCTAGGATTCACACCGGGGAGCTGTTTTTT,CSARIHTGELFF
TRBD1,TRBJ2-7,TRBV11-2,-,TGTGCCAGCAGCTTAGGGTTCGGGACAGGATCCTACGAGCAGTACTTC,CASSLGFGTGSYEQYF